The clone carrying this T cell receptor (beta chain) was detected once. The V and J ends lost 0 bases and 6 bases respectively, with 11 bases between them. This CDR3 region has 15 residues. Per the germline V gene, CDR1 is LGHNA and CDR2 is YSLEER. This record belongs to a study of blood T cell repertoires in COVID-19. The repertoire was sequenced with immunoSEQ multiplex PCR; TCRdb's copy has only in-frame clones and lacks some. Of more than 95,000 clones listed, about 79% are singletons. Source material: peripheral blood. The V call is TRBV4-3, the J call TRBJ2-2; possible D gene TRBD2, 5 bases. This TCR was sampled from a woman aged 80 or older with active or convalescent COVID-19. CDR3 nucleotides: TGCGCCAGCAGCCAAGATTCGCTAGCCCCCGGGGAGCTGTTTTTT. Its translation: CASSQDSLAPGELFF.